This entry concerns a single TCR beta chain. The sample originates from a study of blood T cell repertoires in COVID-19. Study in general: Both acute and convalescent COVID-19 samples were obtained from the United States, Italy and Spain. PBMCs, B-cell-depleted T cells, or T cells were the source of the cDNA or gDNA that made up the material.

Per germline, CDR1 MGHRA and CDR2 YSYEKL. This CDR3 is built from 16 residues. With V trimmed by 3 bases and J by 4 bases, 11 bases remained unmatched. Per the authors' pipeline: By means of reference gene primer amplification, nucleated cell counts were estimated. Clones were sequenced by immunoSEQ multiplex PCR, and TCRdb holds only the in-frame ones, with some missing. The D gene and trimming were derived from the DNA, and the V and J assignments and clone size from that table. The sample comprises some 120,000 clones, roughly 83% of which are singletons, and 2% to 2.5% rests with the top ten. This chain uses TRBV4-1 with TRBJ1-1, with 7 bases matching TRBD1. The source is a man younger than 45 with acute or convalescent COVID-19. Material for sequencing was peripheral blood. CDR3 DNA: TGCGCCAGCAGCCAGGTCCTGACAGGGCAGGCCACTGAAGCTTTCTTT. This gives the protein CASSQVLTGQATEAFF.